What follows describes a single TCR beta chain. At least ten counts were recorded for this clonotype. The antigen it recognizes is unknown. Base qualities are missing; no much larger clone stands one base away. Hyperthyroidism patients were newly diagnosed, with disease duration under 2 months, and aged 18 to 65 years. The study excluded patients with uncontrolled infections, other autoimmune diseases, pregnancy or lactation. Diagnoses were established on the basis of clinical symptoms, serum thyroxine and TRAb, thyroid ultrasound, and orbital computed tomography. For progressor patients, blood was drawn at the first diagnosis of hyperthyroidism, before any ophthalmopathy symptoms had appeared. PBMCs were separated from around 9.1 ml of fresh peripheral blood using Ficoll-Paque density gradient centrifugation. Progressor patients were first diagnosed with Graves' hyperthyroidism and then developed ophthalmopathy during follow-up. Total RNA was extracted using Trizol reagent, and RNA quality was assessed on an Agilent 2100 Bioanalyzer.

Measured from the cysteine to the phenylalanine, the CDR3 is 13 residues long. Here the CDR3 DNA is all that survives: 39 bases in frame from base 1. Trimming at the junction amounts to 8 bases on V and 5 bases on J, and the germline ends lie 16 bases apart. These data come from a study of T cells in Graves' hyperthyroidism and ophthalmopathy (dated by TCRdb to about 2019). Notes on the research overall: Peripheral blood was collected at initial diagnosis, before any treatment. To identify distinguishing TCR V-J signatures, a discovery cohort of about 95 patients was used, comprising under 45 with Graves' ophthalmopathy and around 60 with stable Graves' hyperthyroidism. An independent validation cohort of under 20 hyperthyroidism patients and over 15 patients who later progressed to ophthalmopathy tested prospective prediction of ophthalmopathy. For training and testing, the 100 or so patients in the discovery cohort were randomly divided in a 7:3 ratio. In six Graves' hyperthyroidism patients, the study also compared T-cell repertoires from thyroid tissue with T-cell repertoires from blood. Once sampling was done, hyperthyroidism patients were given methimazole at a starting dose of 30 mg daily, whereas ophthalmopathy patients were given high-dose intravenous methylprednisolone. The paper reports TCR Vbeta CDR3 sequencing of approximately 130 peripheral blood samples: fewer than 50 ophthalmopathy, under 85 hyperthyroidism and around 17 progressor patients.

The paper's findings and limits, for the study overall: A model built on a 13 V-J signature distinguished ophthalmopathy from stable hyperthyroidism, reaching about 88% sensitivity and under 84% specificity in cross-validation and 80%/75% in testing. Most expanded thyroid clonotypes (frequency above 0.001) were also detected in blood, suggesting blood repertoires may reflect thyroid immune responses. During validation, the model predicted progression to ophthalmopathy a median of about 5.9 months ahead of onset, with roughly 65% sensitivity and roughly 75% specificity. Sample size was not statistically predetermined, and investigators were not blinded to group allocation.

The TCR beta CDR3 regions were amplified from RNA transcripts. The TCR CDR3 was subjected to a first round of RT-PCR using the HTBI primer set and the Qiagen OneStep RT-PCR kit. A second multiplex PCR round built the libraries, followed by size selection and purification. Libraries were sequenced paired-end with 100 bp reads on an Illumina HiSeq2000. The authors processed their data as follows. SOAPnuke was used to process the raw data, with reads discarded if the reads contained adapters or uncalled bases, had a mean Phred below 15, or lacked an exact constant-primer or identifier match. High-quality paired reads were merged with COPE v1.2.5, and unique nucleotide sequences were defined as clonotypes. Clonotypes were aligned to IMGT TRBV, TRBD and TRBJ reference segments using MiTCR v1.1. Only V-J combinations with frequency above 0.0001, covering 98% to 99.2% of repertoires, were analysed. A TCS score was defined as the ratio of F50 (clonal expansion) to E x V (chaos), with BLOSUM62-based TCRdist applied between CDR3 peptides within each V-J. Welch's t-statistics and random forest reduced approximately 520 V-J features to some 14, which were used in a naive Bayes classifier (R e1071). TCRdb reanalyzed the raw reads on its own, using fastp at Q25 for trimming and MiXCR for clone calling, and kept in-frame beta chains. For every CDR3 protein sequence, its rows merge into one entry that carries the most common genes and DNA. The V and J calls here are based on TCRdb, not the publication. The sample table lists around 240,000 distinct CDR3 sequences, roughly 15% of them with a count of one. The ten largest clones add up to about an eighth of the sample.

What was sequenced was blood. The chain employs TRBV12-3 or TRBV12-4 and TRBJ2-7, with a tentative D gene TRBD2 over 7 matching bases. This clonotype was sampled from a middle-aged woman with Graves' hyperthyroidism that later progressed to Graves' ophthalmopathy. The CDR3 in this case is CASCTRGGDEQYF. The DNA is TGTGCCAGCTGTACCCGCGGGGGCGACGAGCAGTACTTC.